The 8 T cell receptor beta chains below come from one sample, sequenced in a study of control samples from healthy donors and cancer patients. Only in-frame clones appear in the TCRdb table, and some are missing; sequencing was by immunoSEQ multiplex PCR. The profile shows 150,000 to 200,000 clones, 85% to 90% of them singletons. Sequences were obtained from blood. These receptor sequences come from a woman between 45 and 65 years old in good health.

The chain joins TRBV5-6 to TRBJ1-2; D remains ambiguous. The CDR3 extends over 15 amino acids. CDR1 and CDR2 from the germline V gene are SGHDT and YYEEEE. V dropped 1 base and J dropped 2 bases, with 12 bases sitting between them. DNA for the CDR3: TGTGCCAGCAGCTTGTTCAAGGTACTGAACTATGGCTACACCTTC. Translating gives CASSLFKVLNYGYTF.

The V call is TRBV5-4, the J call TRBJ2-2; D uncertain. V was shortened by 4 bases and J by 6 bases, with 13 bases between the two germline ends. The germline CDR1 and CDR2 sequences are SGHNT and YYREEE (reference sequence). The CDR3 loop spans 14 amino acids. The DNA for the CDR3 is TGTGCCAGCAGCGCAGCCTCGAGTGCCGGGGAGCTGTTTTTT. It codes for CASSAASSAGELFF.

The gene calls are TRBV28 and TRBJ1-2, with 7 bases aligning to TRBD1. The CDR3 consists of 14 residues. The J segment lost 9 bases and the V segment lost 8 bases, leaving 15 bases of the junction unmatched. The germline V gene has CDR1 MDHEN and CDR2 SYDVKM. CDR3 coding DNA: TGTGCCAGCGGACCTACTTGGACAGGACGAAGCTACACCTTC. The encoded protein is CASGPTWTGRSYTF.

The rearrangement joins TRBV3-1 (or the pseudogene TRBV3-2) to TRBJ1-1; no clear D gene. Trimming stripped 1 base from V and 5 bases from J, with 11 bases between. The CDR3 contains 14 residues. Germline values: CDR1 LGHDT, CDR2 YNNKEL (reference sequence). The CDR3 protein is CASSQGSLATEAFF. The CDR3, as DNA: TGTGCCAGCAGCCAAGGATCCTTGGCGACTGAAGCTTTCTTT.

V usage is TRBV28 and J usage is TRBJ1-2; no firm D call. The CDR3 totals 12 residues. Trimming pared 6 bases from V and 12 bases from J, leaving 17 bases between. Looked up from germline, CDR1 is MDHEN and CDR2 is SYDVKM. CDR3 in amino acids: CASSQLDRGHTF. CDR3 nucleotides: TGTGCCAGCAGCCAACTGGACCGCGGCCACACCTTC.

The chain couples TRBV7-2 to TRBJ1-2; a possible D gene is TRBD1 (5 bases). The CDR3 consists of 17 residues. Germline assignment: CDR1 SGHTA and CDR2 FQGNSA. The V gene lost 5 bases and the J gene lost 2 bases, with 21 bases spanning the gap. The CDR3 bases are TGTGCCAGCAGCCCGGCCCCACAGGCAGTACTAAACTATGGCTACACCTTC. This gives the protein CASSPAPQAVLNYGYTF.

This rearrangement joins TRBV20-1 to TRBJ2-1, with D uncertain. Trimming removed 3 bases from V and 7 bases from J, with 7 bases in between. In germline, CDR1 is DFQATT, CDR2 SNEGSKA (reference sequence). The CDR3 consists of 11 residues. The CDR3 nucleotides read TGCAGTGCTAGGAACGGGAATGAGCAGTTCTTC. Translating it yields CSARNGNEQFF.

This sequence joins TRBV4-3 and TRBJ1-3; D is perhaps TRBD1 (6 bases). The CDR3 runs to 16 residues. V dropped 5 bases and J dropped 0 bases, with 14 bases sitting between them. The germline gives CDR1 LGHNA, CDR2 YSLEER. CDR3 DNA sequence: TGCGCCAGCAGCTTAAGCGGGGGGGCCTCTGGAAACACCATATATTTT. It yields the protein CASSLSGGASGNTIYF.